The TCR beta chain described here comes from a study of cytomegalovirus exposure and HLA in healthy donors. This CDR3 has 15 residues. Germline CDR1 and CDR2: SNHLY and FYNNEI. V lost 6 bases, J lost 3 bases, and 8 bases stayed unmatched. Primers for the PCR totalled 60 Vbeta and 13 Jbeta. The method was immunoSEQ multiplex PCR; TCRdb's version includes in-frame clones alone and lacks a portion of them. Of about 130,000 clones listed, 60% to 85% are singletons. The chain recombines TRBV2 with TRBJ1-2; 9 bases match TRBD1. The sequence derives from a female donor in good health and CMV-seronegative. Source material: PBMCs. The CDR3 spells CASRPAGTGHYGYTF. The CDR3 DNA sequence: TGTGCCAGCAGGCCAGCCGGGACAGGGCACTATGGCTACACCTTC.